Following are 12 T cell receptor beta chains from one sample sequenced in a study of T cell repertoires in cytomegalovirus infection. TCRdb ran MiXCR on the reads and lists one entry per CDR3 protein. The data contain 700,000 to 850,000 distinct CDR3 sequences, approximately 30% of them singletons. What these receptors recognize is not known. The sample here was cultured CD8+ T cells from PBMCs, taken from culture after CMV antigen stimulation. The receptors shown here come from a human donor in good health (CMV status not recorded). Some clones in this sample may be carry-over from other donors' samples.

V is TRBV6-5 and J is TRBJ2-1, with 8 bases matching TRBD2. Germline V CDR1 and CDR2: MNHEY, SVGAGI. Trimming removed 0 bases from V and 5 bases from J; junction bases left unmatched: 6. CDR3 length: 16 residues. The CDR3 loop reads CASSYSVAGIDNEQFF. The CDR3 region has the DNA TGTGCCAGCAGTTACTCGGTAGCGGGGATTGACAATGAGCAGTTCTTC.

This chain links TRBV5-4 with TRBJ2-2, with TRBD2 matching 8 bases. The CDR3 covers 16 residues. Per the germline V gene, CDR1 is SGHNT and CDR2 is YYREEE (reference sequence). With V trimmed by 2 bases and J by 5 bases, 8 bases remained unmatched. In DNA, the CDR3 is TGTGCCAGCAGCTTTCAAGCGGGGGCCAAGACCGGGGAGCTGTTTTTT. Amino acids: CASSFQAGAKTGELFF. The full variable domain, its missing parts supplied by reference TRBV5-4 and TRBJ2-2, is ETGVTQSPTHLIKTRGQQVTLRCSSQSGHNTVSWYQQALGQGPQFIFQYYREEENGRGNFPPRFSGLQFPNYSSELNVNALELDDSALYLCASSFQAGAKTGELFFGEGSRLTVL.

This rearrangement joins TRBV7-9 to TRBJ1-4, with no clear D. The CDR3 length is 15 residues. Trimming took 5 bases from V and 4 from J, leaving 14 bases between them. Germline-derived CDR1 and CDR2 are SEHNR and FQNEAQ (reference sequence). The CDR3 DNA reads as TGTGCCAGCAGCCTTAGGGATACCGGTAATGAAAAACTGTTTTTT. As protein: CASSLRDTGNEKLFF. Using reference TRBV7-9 and TRBJ1-4 for the parts outside the CDR3, the full variable domain is DTGVSQNPRHKITKRGQNVTFRCDPISEHNRLYWYRQTLGQGPEFLTYFQNEAQLEKSRLLSDRFSAERPKGSFSTLEIQRTEQGDSAMYLCASSLRDTGNEKLFFGSGTQLSVL.

This clonotype was detected a few times. V is TRBV7-6 and J is TRBJ2-1; D is possibly TRBD2 (6 bases). The CDR3 contains 15 residues. Germline CDR1 and CDR2: SGHVS and FNYEAQ. Trimming left V 0 bases short and J 10 bases short, with 16 bases between. This CDR3 reads CASSLALGLSREQFF. The CDR3 bases are TGTGCCAGCAGCTTAGCGCTGGGACTGTCTAGAGAGCAGTTCTTC. The full variable domain, its missing parts supplied by reference TRBV7-6 and TRBJ2-1, is GAGVSQSPRYKVTKRGQDVALRCDPISGHVSLYWYRQALGQGPEFLTYFNYEAQQDKSGLPNDRFSAERPEGSISTLTIQRTEQRDSAMYRCASSLALGLSREQFFGPGTRLTVL.

V gene TRBV7-9 combines with J gene TRBJ2-7; no clear D gene. The CDR3 runs 14 residues. V was pared by 5 bases and J by 2 bases, with 13 bases between. Germline V gene lookup returns CDR1 SEHNR and CDR2 FQNEAQ (reference sequence). For the CDR3, the DNA is TGTGCCAGCAGCCATAGAGGATTTGCCTACGAGCAGTACTTC. Amino acid sequence: CASSHRGFAYEQYF.

This clonotype has a handful of counts. Germline and junction disagree at one end, which may indicate a read error. J is TRBJ2-1 and V is TRBV7-7; perhaps TRBD2 as D (6 bases). The germline CDR1 and CDR2 sequences are SSHAT and FNYEAQ (reference sequence). CDR3 length: 18 amino acids. The CDR3 spells CASNAPLLKLAAYNEQFF. Here the CDR3 DNA reads TGTGCTAGCAACGCCCCGCTTCTCAAACTAGCTGCCTACAATGAGCAGTTCTTC.

This chain joins TRBV6-6 and TRBJ2-2; TRBD2 matches 11 bases. Germline loops: CDR1 MNHNY, CDR2 SVGAGI (reference sequence). The ends lost 2 bases at V and 4 bases at J; junction bases unmatched: 9. The CDR3 totals 18 residues. CDR3 loop: CASSYPVAGGPGTGELFF. The CDR3 coding sequence is TGTGCCAGCAGTTACCCGGTAGCGGGGGGGCCCGGCACCGGGGAGCTGTTTTTT.

CDR3 nucleotide sequence: TGTGCCAGCAGTGAGAGGAGGGGGGCCACCCCCGAGCAGTTCTTC. Residues: CASSERRGATPEQFF. The rearrangement uses TRBV25-1 and TRBJ2-1; TRBD1 or TRBD2 may be the D gene (6 bases each). Trimming pared 3 bases from V and 10 bases from J, leaving 19 bases between. The germline gives CDR1 MGHDK, CDR2 SYGVNS. The CDR3 sequence is 15 residues long.

This clonotype showed up just a few times. V and J are TRBV27 and TRBJ1-1; 8 nucleotides align to TRBD1. J gave up 2 bases and V 5 bases, and 13 bases lay outside the gene matches. Germline V gives CDR1 MNHEY, CDR2 SMNVEV (reference sequence). This CDR3 is 17 amino acids long. The DNA for the CDR3 is TGTGCCAGCAGTCCCAGGCCAGGGGGCATCGGCAACACTGAAGCTTTCTTT. It specifies CASSPRPGGIGNTEAFF.

The chain combines TRBV12-3 or TRBV12-4 with TRBJ2-1; 10 bases agree with TRBD2. With V trimmed by 6 bases and J by 4 bases, 15 bases remained unmatched. The CDR3 sequence is 18 residues long. The CDR3 DNA follows: TGTGCCAGCAGCGACATCAATCAACCGGGACTAGCGTACAATGAGCAGTTCTTC. Its translation is CASSDINQPGLAYNEQFF.

This clonotype was seen a few times. The genes are TRBV27 and TRBJ2-2; TRBD1 agrees at 11 bases. The CDR3 sequence is 15 residues long. CDR1 and CDR2 (germline): MNHEY, SMNVEV (reference sequence). J was trimmed by 6 bases and V by 5 bases; bases with no gene match: 5. The CDR3 DNA reads as TGTGCCAGCAGTATCGGACAGGGGGCCGCCGGGGAGCTGTTTTTT. As protein: CASSIGQGAAGELFF.

The gene calls are TRBV25-1 and TRBJ1-1; D is undetermined. The CDR3 has 14 amino acids. Germline V lookup: CDR1 MGHDK, CDR2 SYGVNS. V was pared by 7 bases and J by 5 bases, with 17 bases between. The CDR3 nucleotides are TGTGCCAGCATCGCGGACGGGTGGGAAACTGAAGCTTTCTTT. It codes for CASIADGWETEAFF.